The subject of this entry is one TCR beta chain. Time point described: pre-treatment sample, taken before nivolumab and TIL therapy. This was the immunoSEQ v3 assay. The data were produced by immunoSEQ multiplex PCR, yet TCRdb's version contains in-frame clones alone and is incomplete. Here the sample spans approximately 10,000 clones, roughly three quarters being singletons. The data were obtained in a study of TIL therapy for anti-PD-1-resistant metastatic lung cancer. Across the study: Tumors had a median PD-L1 proportion score of roughly 5.7%.

This receptor was obtained from a person aged 25 to 85 with non-small cell lung cancer. Sample: blood, taken at baseline.

CDR3 in DNA: TGTGCCAGCAGGACTATTCTGGGGGCTACAGAGCAGTACTTC. Translated, it gives CASRTILGATEQYF. The V call is TRBV5-6, the J call TRBJ2-7; D may be TRBD1 (6 bases). The length of the CDR3 is 14 residues. Germline values: CDR1 SGHDT, CDR2 YYEEEE. Trimming took off 5 bases at V and 7 bases at J, with 19 bases between the two ends.